A single T cell receptor beta chain is shown here with its context. The antigen remains unidentified. Trimming removed 2 bases from V and 7 bases from J; junction bases left unmatched: 6. The CDR3 is 14 amino acids. Germline V gene lookup returns CDR1 MDHEN and CDR2 SYDVKM. The source of the sample is a study of STAT5B mutations in CD4+ large granular lymphocyte leukemia. Study findings and constraints: Higher CD4+ than CD8+ T-LGLL clonality might reflect small sample size. Compared with healthy controls (2/35), patient top clones favored TRBV06 (8/27).

The assay was immunoSEQ multiplex PCR, and TCRdb's table has in-frame clones only and misses some. The sample carries tens of thousands of clones, 69% recorded once. The chain recombines TRBV28 with TRBJ2-7; TRBD1 matches at 9 bases. Source material: CD4+ T cells from blood buffy coats. This receptor was identified in a human donor in good health. The CDR3 region has the DNA TGTGCCAGCAGTTTAATGGGGACAGGGTTAGAGCAGTACTTC. It yields the protein CASSLMGTGLEQYF.